One and the same sample provided the 30 T cell receptor beta chains below, sequenced in a study of low-dose radiotherapy and immunotherapy resistance in tumors. First-strand cDNA used TRAV- and TRBV-specific primers, covering alpha and beta chains. PCR amplification of the TCRs was performed with Phusion for 15 to 25 PCR cycles, and it relied on a constant-region primer together with a V-primer adapter. In TCRdb, the reads were re-called with MiXCR into one record per CDR3 protein. The profile covers nearly 60,000 distinct CDR3 sequences, with 23% appearing a single time and approximately 7.2% taken by the ten largest. Regarding time point: after trial treatment. Treatment in this sample: LDRT plus nivolumab, ipilimumab, low-dose cyclophosphamide and aspirin (RACIN trial). The input for sequencing was PBMCs, taken after low-dose radiotherapy plus immunotherapy. The receptors were sampled from a male donor with prostate cancer.

A word on this clonotype: The junction and the germline gene differ at one end; a read error may be behind it. V gene TRBV20-1 combines with J gene TRBJ1-1; D remains ambiguous. This CDR3 comprises 12 residues. Germline V gene data show CDR1 as DFQATT and CDR2 as SNEGSKA (reference sequence). Here the CDR3 DNA reads TGCAGTGCTAGGAGGGAGATCACTGAAGCCTTCTTT. It specifies CSARREITEAFF.

This clonotype was seen many times. V is TRBV12-3 or TRBV12-4 and J is TRBJ2-1; 15 positions agree with TRBD2. Germline trimming cut 5 bases from V and 9 bases from J; bases unmatched to any gene: 5. This CDR3 has 15 residues. The CDR3: CASSPRTSGGGEQFF. CDR3 nucleotide sequence: TGTGCCAGCAGTCCGAGGACTAGCGGGGGGGGTGAGCAGTTCTTC.

This clonotype came up many times. Germline is not matched at one junction end, which may reflect a read error. This chain joins TRBV5-1 and TRBJ1-1; D is unresolved. This CDR3 contains 16 residues. Germline CDR1 reads SGHRS; CDR2 reads YFSETQ. The CDR3 coding sequence is TGTGCCAGCAGCCCAGATCTAGGCGGGTCGGCCACTGAAGCTTTCTTT. Its translation: CASSPDLGGSATEAFF.

This clonotype was seen ten or more times. The chain is built from TRBV6-2 or TRBV6-3 and TRBJ2-7; 9 bases match TRBD2. V gave up 8 bases and J gave up 3 bases; unmatched junction bases: 5. Germline CDR1 MNHEY, CDR2 SVGEGT. There are 13 residues in the CDR3. CDR3 nucleotide sequence: TGTGCCAGCTCTAGCGGGACAAACTACGAGCAGTACTTC. Translating gives CASSSGTNYEQYF.

This clonotype was seen repeatedly, ten times or more. The rearrangement links TRBV3-1 to TRBJ2-7, with 8 bases matching TRBD2. V gave up 0 bases and J gave up 7 bases; unmatched junction bases: 2. The germline CDR1 and CDR2 sequences are LGHDT and YNNKEL (reference sequence). CDR3 size: 13 residues. CDR3: CASSQEVAGEQYF. Here the CDR3 DNA reads TGTGCCAGCAGCCAAGAGGTAGCGGGGGAGCAGTACTTC.

This clonotype occurred many times. V gene TRBV19 combines with J gene TRBJ2-1; 8 bases are shared with TRBD2. This CDR3 is 16 amino acids long. The ends lost 2 bases at V and 9 bases at J; junction bases unmatched: 12. Germline V gene data show CDR1 as LNHDA and CDR2 as SQIVND (reference sequence). CDR3 sequence reads: CASSIPPSGSLSEQFF. The CDR3 DNA sequence: TGTGCCAGTAGTATACCCCCCAGCGGGAGTCTCTCTGAGCAGTTCTTC. The full variable domain, completed using reference TRBV19 and TRBJ2-1, is DGGITQSPKYLFRKEGQNVTLSCEQNLNHDAMYWYRQDPGQGLRLIYYSQIVNDFQKGDIAEGYSVSREKKESFPLTVTSAQKNPTAFYLCASSIPPSGSLSEQFFGPGTRLTVL.

Note on this clonotype: A single base is all that separates this from a far larger clone, so a read error is likely. This chain links TRBV6-5 with TRBJ2-1; no firm D call. The CDR3 is 13 residues long. V was shortened by 6 bases and J by 5 bases, with 11 bases between the two germline ends. Germline CDR1 is MNHEY and CDR2 is SVGAGI. CDR3 in DNA: TGTGCCAGCAGCCCCACTCAAGACAATGAGCAGTTCTTC. Its protein is CASSPTQDNEQFF.

This clonotype was counted only a few times. A far larger clone is off by one base, so a read error is likely. The gene calls are TRBV5-1 and TRBJ2-7; 9 bases fit TRBD2. The CDR3 length is 16 residues. Per the germline V gene, CDR1 is SGHRS and CDR2 is YFSETQ. Germline trimming cut 2 bases from V and 7 bases from J; bases unmatched to any gene: 13. The CDR3 loop is CASSFTSGPTYNEQYF. CDR3 DNA: TGCGCCAGCAGCTTCACTAGCGGGCCGACCTACAATGAGCAGTACTTC.

The sample holds many counts of this clonotype. The V call is TRBV19, the J call TRBJ2-3; TRBD2 aligns across 8 bases. V was clipped by 5 bases and J by 2 bases; unmatched bases: 9. This CDR3 is 16 amino acids long. Germline V lookup: CDR1 LNHDA, CDR2 SQIVND (reference sequence). CDR3: CASSPHSGITTDTQYF. The CDR3, as DNA: TGTGCCAGTAGTCCCCATAGCGGGATCACCACAGATACGCAGTATTTT. The full variable domain, in which reference TRBV19 and TRBJ2-3 provide the parts outside the CDR3, is DGGITQSPKYLFRKEGQNVTLSCEQNLNHDAMYWYRQDPGQGLRLIYYSQIVNDFQKGDIAEGYSVSREKKESFPLTVTSAQKNPTAFYLCASSPHSGITTDTQYFGPGTRLTVL.

V usage is TRBV10-2 and J usage is TRBJ2-7; 10 bases line up with TRBD2. V shed 6 bases, J shed 2 bases, and the junction held 7 bases outside the gene matches. Germline values: CDR1 WSHSY, CDR2 SAAADI. The CDR3 contains 15 residues. CDR3 sequence: CASSLPSGRAYEQYF. CDR3 coding DNA: TGCGCCAGCAGCCTCCCTAGCGGGAGAGCCTACGAGCAGTACTTC.

This clonotype was recorded many times. The V call is TRBV19, the J call TRBJ1-5; D is perhaps TRBD1 (6 bases). Trimming shortened V by 9 bases and J by 4 bases, and 13 bases separated the two germline ends. The CDR3 is 13 residues long. CDR1 LNHDA and CDR2 SQIVND come from the germline V gene (reference sequence). In DNA form, the CDR3 reads TGTGCCAGCCGGGGGGGCCAAAATCAGCCCCAGCATTTT. It yields the protein CASRGGQNQPQHF.

This clonotype was counted ten times or more. The chain joins TRBV11-2 to TRBJ2-7, with 8 nucleotides matching TRBD1. Germline CDR1 reads SGHAT; CDR2 reads FQNNGV. The CDR3 is 13 amino acids. Trimming took 5 bases from V and 7 from J; bases not matched to a gene: 7. CDR3 DNA sequence: TGTGCCAGCAGCACCGACAGGGGCGGGGAGCAGTACTTC. This gives the protein CASSTDRGGEQYF. Together with reference TRBV11-2 and TRBJ2-7, the CDR3 gives the full variable domain: EAGVAQSPRYKIIEKRQSVAFWCNPISGHATLYWYQQILGQGPKLLIQFQNNGVVDDSQLPKDRFSAERLKGVDSTLKIQPAKLEDSAVYLCASSTDRGGEQYFGPGTRLTVT.

About this clonotype: A far larger clone differs by one base, so this is likely a read error. The chain is built from TRBV4-1 and TRBJ2-7; 7 positions agree with TRBD1. With 2 bases clipped from V and 7 bases from J, the junction kept 8 bases outside the gene matches. This CDR3 is built from 14 residues. The germline gives CDR1 MGHRA, CDR2 YSYEKL. The CDR3 here is CASSQPDRRNEQYF. For the CDR3, the DNA is TGCGCCAGCAGCCAACCGGACAGGCGGAATGAGCAGTACTTC.

This clonotype was seen many times. CDR3 in amino acids: CASSQGGGGFYEQYF. CDR3 nucleotides: TGTGCCAGCAGCCAGGGGGGGGGGGGCTTCTACGAGCAGTACTTC. The chain combines TRBV7-2 with TRBJ2-7; D assignment may be TRBD1 or TRBD2 (7 bases each). V was trimmed by 5 bases and J by 3 bases, leaving 17 bases between them. Germline loops: CDR1 SGHTA, CDR2 FQGNSA. CDR3 length: 15 residues. Filled out from reference TRBV7-2 and TRBJ2-7, the complete variable domain reads GAGVSQSPSNKVTEKGKDVELRCDPISGHTALYWYRQSLGQGLEFLIYFQGNSAPDKSGLPSDRFSAERTGGSVSTLTIQRTQQEDSAVYLCASSQGGGGFYEQYFGPGTRLTVT.

Ten or more counts support this clonotype. The chain has TRBV24-1 and TRBJ2-1, with 12 bases that match TRBD1. Losses at the gene ends were 5 bases for V and 9 bases for J; bases not matched to a gene: 10. This CDR3 comprises 16 residues. Germline CDR1 KGHDR, CDR2 SFDVKD. CDR3 loop: CATSGPPGQGAIEQFF. As DNA, the CDR3 is TGTGCCACCAGTGGCCCCCCGGGACAGGGGGCGATTGAGCAGTTCTTC.

At least ten counts were recorded for this clonotype. CDR3 bases: TGTGCCAGCAGCCAAGAGGGTTTTCTGGCGGGAGGGTACAATGAGCAGTTCTTC. Amino acids: CASSQEGFLAGGYNEQFF. The gene calls are TRBV14 and TRBJ2-1; 9 bases match TRBD2. The CDR3 loop spans 18 amino acids. Trimming at V came to 0 bases and at J to 4 bases, leaving 10 bases not matched to a gene. Germline CDR1 and CDR2: SGHDN and FVKESK.

This clonotype has ten or more counts. V usage is TRBV4-2 and J usage is TRBJ2-1; 8 bases are shared with TRBD2. Germline CDR1 LGHNA, CDR2 YNFKEQ. With V trimmed by 2 bases and J by 6 bases, 9 bases remained unmatched. The CDR3 has 16 amino acids. CDR3 sequence: CASSQWAGGVSNEQFF. The CDR3 DNA sequence: TGTGCCAGCAGCCAATGGGCGGGGGGAGTCTCCAATGAGCAGTTCTTC.

With respect to this clonotype: A far larger clone is only one base removed, so a read error is likely. The chain has TRBV5-3 and TRBJ2-1; TRBD1 might be the D (6 bases). TRBV5-3 is assigned to the ORF class and has an uncertain function. The CDR3 is 17 residues long. Here the CDR3 reads CARSLAVDSVSLREQFF. In DNA form, the CDR3 reads TGCGCCAGAAGCTTGGCGGTGGACAGCGTTAGCCTGCGGGAGCAGTTCTTC.

On this clonotype: Germline and junction disagree at one end, which may indicate a read error. V and J are TRBV11-2 and TRBJ1-5; D is possibly TRBD1 (5 bases). There are 15 residues in the CDR3. Germline loops: CDR1 SGHAT, CDR2 FQNNGV. The DNA of the CDR3 is TGTGCCAACAGCTTAGGGGTCGGGTCGGGTCAGCCCCAGCATTTT. Translation: CANSLGVGSGQPQHF.

Ten or more counts support this clonotype. This rearrangement joins TRBV7-3 to TRBJ2-3; 8 bases line up with TRBD2. After removal of 5 bases from V and 1 base from J, the junction contained 5 bases not matched to a gene. Germline V gives CDR1 SGHTA, CDR2 FQGTGA. This CDR3 has 15 residues. CDR3 nucleotides: TGTGCCAGCAGCCCGGATAGCGGGGGCACAGATACGCAGTATTTT. As protein: CASSPDSGGTDTQYF.

About this clonotype itself: A far larger clone lies a single base away; this is likely a read error. The chain couples TRBV4-2 to TRBJ2-5; D call uncertain. Germline values: CDR1 LGHNA, CDR2 YNFKEQ. There are 11 residues in the CDR3. Trimming took off 0 bases at V and 4 bases at J, with 0 bases between the two ends. CDR3 region: CASSQEETQYF. The CDR3 DNA follows: TGTGCCAGCAGCCAAGAAGAGACCCAGTACTTC.

This clonotype was observed at least ten times. The genes are TRBV5-1 and TRBJ2-3; possible D gene TRBD1, 6 bases. The CDR3 length is 15 residues. The germline V gene has CDR1 SGHRS and CDR2 YFSETQ. The ends were cut back, 4 bases at V and 6 bases at J, with 18 bases in the middle. The CDR3 loop is CASSPDRKSGDTQYF. Written as DNA, the CDR3 is TGCGCCAGCAGCCCTGACAGGAAGTCAGGTGATACGCAGTATTTT.

This clonotype was recorded many times. The rearrangement uses TRBV7-8 and TRBJ2-7, with TRBD1 matching over 9 bases. This CDR3 contains 15 residues. Looked up from germline, CDR1 is SGHVS and CDR2 is FQNEAQ. V lost 5 bases to trimming and J lost 3 bases; unmatched junction nucleotides: 8. The CDR3 DNA follows: TGTGCCAGCAGCCCGGACAGGGGCGCTTTCTACGAGCAGTACTTC. Translated, it gives CASSPDRGAFYEQYF.

Points on this clonotype: Being one base from a much bigger clone, this may be a read error. The CDR3 is CASSRLAGASSYEQFF. CDR3 DNA: TGTGCCAGCAGTCGACTAGCGGGCGCTTCCTCCTACGAGCAGTTCTTC. This sequence joins TRBV6-2 or TRBV6-3 and TRBJ2-1; TRBD2 matches 10 bases. CDR1 is MNHEY and CDR2 is SVGEGT in the germline V gene. This CDR3 is built from 16 residues. The ends lost 5 bases at V and 10 bases at J; junction bases unmatched: 14.

As for this clonotype: This likely came from a read error, as a far larger clone is one base away. Because the CDR3 is missing its conserved closing phenylalanine or tryptophan, this is likely a read error. The chain is built from TRBV5-3 and TRBJ2-3; no definite D call. TRBV5-3 is reported as an ORF; its role is uncertain. The CDR3 contains 13 residues. V lost 9 bases and J 3 bases, leaving 14 bases between the germline ends. The CDR3 DNA follows: TGTGCCACGCAGACTCCAACAACAGATACGCAGTATATT. Protein sequence: CATQTPTTDTQYI.

The chain couples TRBV7-3 to TRBJ1-6; D gene unclear. With 4 bases removed from V and 5 bases from J, the gap between germline ends came to 12 bases. CDR3 size: 15 residues. Germline V gives CDR1 SGHTA, CDR2 FQGTGA. CDR3 protein: CASSWARSDNSPLHF. The CDR3 nucleotides read TGTGCCAGCAGCTGGGCCCGCAGCGATAATTCACCCCTCCACTTT.

Concerning this clonotype itself: A read error likely explains this, since a far larger clone differs by one base. The chain carries TRBV11-2 and TRBJ2-6; D remains ambiguous. In germline, CDR1 is SGHAT, CDR2 FQNNGV. V was trimmed by 1 base and J by 2 bases, leaving 6 bases between them. This CDR3 is built from 15 residues. DNA of the CDR3: TGTGCCAGCAGCTTAGGGTTTACTGGGGCCAACGTCCTGACTTTC. Translating gives CASSLGFTGANVLTF.

This clonotype occurred many times. The rearrangement uses TRBV12-3 or TRBV12-4 and TRBJ1-2; D may be TRBD1 (6 bases). The CDR3 totals 16 residues. Trimming pared 5 bases from V and 4 bases from J, leaving 20 bases between. Written as DNA, the CDR3 is TGTGCCAGCAGTACCAGCCACCGGACAGAAACCTATGGCTACACCTTC. Protein sequence: CASSTSHRTETYGYTF.

V and J are TRBV6-2 or TRBV6-3 and TRBJ2-4, with 12 bases lining up with TRBD1. Germline loops: CDR1 MNHEY, CDR2 SVGEGT. V gave up 6 bases and J gave up 6 bases; unmatched junction bases: 6. There are 15 residues in the CDR3. For the CDR3, the DNA is TGTGCCAGCAGCGCCGGGACAGGGGGCACAAACATTCAGTACTTC. Protein product: CASSAGTGGTNIQYF.

This clonotype was seen ten or more times. The chain uses TRBV20-1 and TRBJ1-3; D unresolved. Per germline, CDR1 DFQATT and CDR2 SNEGSKA (reference sequence). V lost 6 bases and J lost 0, with 12 bases in between. The length of the CDR3 is 14 residues. CDR3 DNA: TGCAGTGCCAACCCCCAGTTCTCTGGAAACACCATATATTTT. Translation gives CSANPQFSGNTIYF.